The T cell receptor beta chain under discussion was sequenced for a study of blood T cell repertoires in COVID-19. Recovery meant two consecutive negative NP/OP PCR tests, professional clearance, or resolved symptoms. Some clones are missing from TCRdb's copy, which holds only in-frame ones; the method was immunoSEQ multiplex PCR. The sample holds 180,000 or so clones, roughly 84% seen once. The CDR3 extends over 15 amino acids. V trimming: 4 bases; J trimming: 4 bases; junction bases outside the gene matches: 7. Germline CDR1 SGHRS, CDR2 YFSETQ. This clone has more than one count but fewer than ten. The TCR was taken from a woman between 55 and 75 years old who had recovered from COVID-19. Input material: PBMCs or T cells enriched from blood (not recorded which). The rearrangement uses TRBV5-1 and TRBJ1-1; 10 bases agree with TRBD1. The CDR3 DNA reads as TGCGCCAGCAGCCTGTCGGGACAGGGGAGCACTGAAGCTTTCTTT. Amino acids: CASSLSGQGSTEAFF.